This T cell receptor (beta chain) was observed in a study of CD8+CD57+ T cells in acquired aplastic anemia. The study's findings and limits: CD8+ Simpson's diversity showed no significant patient-control difference. The study identified roughly 31 CD8+ CDR3 sequences shared by patients and controls.

In the case of this clonotype: Antigen: not known.

Investigators profiled TCR beta VDJ and CDR3 from genomic DNA template. One entry per CDR3 protein results from TCRdb running MiXCR on the reads. Among fewer than 250,000 distinct CDR3 sequences listed, less than 70% were seen once. CDR1 and CDR2 from the germline V gene are MNHEY and SVGAGI. V was cut by 5 bases and J by 0 bases, with 14 bases left in between. The CDR3 spans 16 residues. The receptor was derived from a human donor in good health, serving as a control. J is TRBJ1-3 and V is TRBV6-5; D unclear. Sequencing was done on a sample of sorted CD4+, CD8+, or CD8+CD57+ T cells (not recorded which) from PBMCs. The CDR3 spells CASSEGSGSSGNTIYF. The CDR3 DNA reads as TGTGCCAGCAGTGAAGGATCCGGGAGCTCTGGAAACACCATATATTTT.